This T cell receptor beta chain emerged from a study of blood T cell repertoires in COVID-19. As for the study in general: Spain, Italy and the United States supplied samples that represented acute and convalescent COVID-19. The analysed material was cDNA or gDNA that came from T cells, B-cell-depleted T cells, or PBMCs.

Original methodology: Amplification from reference gene primers served as the basis for estimated nucleated cell counts. Produced via immunoSEQ multiplex PCR; TCRdb's table is partial and in-frame only. The V and J calls and clone size are taken from that table; D and trimming were inferred from the DNA. In the table there are a few hundred thousand clones, approximately 85% of which are singletons. There are many counts of this clone. CDR3 length equals 13 residues. Germline CDR1 SGHTA, CDR2 FQGNSA. The trim removed 3 bases at V and 4 bases at J, leaving 0 bases unmatched. This TCR came from a man over 45 with active or convalescent COVID-19. This rearrangement joins TRBV7-2 to TRBJ1-5; 7 bases are shared with TRBD1. Input material: peripheral blood. CDR3 in amino acids: CASSLTGNQPQHF. CDR3 sequence (DNA): TGTGCCAGCAGCTTGACAGGGAATCAGCCCCAGCATTTT. The variable domain in full, completed from reference TRBV7-2 and TRBJ1-5, reads GAGVSQSPSNKVTEKGKDVELRCDPISGHTALYWYRQSLGQGLEFLIYFQGNSAPDKSGLPSDRFSAERTGGSVSTLTIQRTQQEDSAVYLCASSLTGNQPQHFGDGTRLSIL.